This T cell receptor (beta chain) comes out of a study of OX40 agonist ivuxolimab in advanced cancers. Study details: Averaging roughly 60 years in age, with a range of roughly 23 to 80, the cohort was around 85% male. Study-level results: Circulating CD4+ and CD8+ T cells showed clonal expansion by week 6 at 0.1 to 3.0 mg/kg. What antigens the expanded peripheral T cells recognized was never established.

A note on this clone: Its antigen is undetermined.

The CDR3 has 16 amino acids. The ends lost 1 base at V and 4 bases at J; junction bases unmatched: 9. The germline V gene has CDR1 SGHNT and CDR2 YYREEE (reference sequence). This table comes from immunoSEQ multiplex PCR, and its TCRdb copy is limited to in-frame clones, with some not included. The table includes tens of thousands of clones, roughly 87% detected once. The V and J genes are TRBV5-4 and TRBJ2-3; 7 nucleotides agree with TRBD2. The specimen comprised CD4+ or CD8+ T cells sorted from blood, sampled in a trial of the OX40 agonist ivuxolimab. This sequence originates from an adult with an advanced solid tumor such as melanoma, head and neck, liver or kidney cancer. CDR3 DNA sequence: TGTGCCAGCAGCTTGTTTCTTGCGGGAGCTGCAGATACGCAGTATTTT. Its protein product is CASSLFLAGAADTQYF.